These 26 T cell receptor beta chains were sequenced from one sample in a study of OX40 agonist ivuxolimab in advanced cancers. The assay was immunoSEQ multiplex PCR, and TCRdb's table has in-frame clones only and misses some. Of more than 45,000 clones detected, 88% appear once; the ten largest clones hold about 7.8%. Specimen: CD4+ or CD8+ T cells sorted from blood, collected in a trial of the OX40 agonist ivuxolimab. The receptor set was obtained from an adult with an advanced solid tumor such as melanoma, head and neck, liver or kidney cancer.

The chain employs TRBV7-9 and TRBJ1-3; D gene unclear. The germline V gene encodes CDR1 SEHNR and CDR2 FQNEAQ (reference sequence). The CDR3 is 17 residues long. V dropped 2 bases and J dropped 3 bases, with 17 bases sitting between them. In DNA form, the CDR3 reads TGTGCCAGCAGCTTAAAGACCGGGCGAGTGAATGGAAACACCATATATTTT. Translation gives CASSLKTGRVNGNTIYF.

The chain couples TRBV28 to TRBJ2-5; D unresolved. This CDR3 has 13 residues. Germline V CDR1 and CDR2: MDHEN, SYDVKM. Trimming left V 3 bases short and J 0 bases short, with 5 bases between. Here the CDR3 DNA reads TGTGCCAGCAGTTTCACTTACCAAGAGACCCAGTACTTC. Translation: CASSFTYQETQYF.

The CDR3 DNA reads as TGTGCCAGCAGCTGGATGACAGGGGGCCGGTCACCCCTCCACTTT. Protein: CASSWMTGGRSPLHF. J is TRBJ1-6 and V is TRBV5-6; TRBD1 agrees at 10 bases. The CDR3 has 15 amino acids. V dropped 3 bases and J dropped 10; count of bases not matched to a gene: 7. Germline CDR1 and CDR2: SGHDT and YYEEEE.

This clone was counted between two and nine times. The chain has TRBV5-4 and TRBJ2-2; 10 bases are shared with TRBD2. After removal of 1 base from V and 4 bases from J, the junction contained 4 bases not matched to a gene. Germline lookup yields CDR1 SGHNT and CDR2 YYREEE (reference sequence). This CDR3 comprises 16 residues. CDR3 residues: CASSLPAGGGTGELFF. In DNA form, the CDR3 reads TGTGCCAGCAGCTTGCCAGCGGGAGGGGGCACCGGGGAGCTGTTTTTT.

The V call is TRBV7-9, the J call TRBJ2-1, with 7 bases aligning to TRBD1. The CDR3 has 15 residues. With 5 bases clipped from V and 7 bases from J, the junction kept 11 bases outside the gene matches. Germline assignment: CDR1 SEHNR and CDR2 FQNEAQ (reference sequence). Here the CDR3 DNA reads TGTGCCAGCAGCCCCTCAAAGGGGGCGCGGAATGAGCAGTTCTTC. It yields the protein CASSPSKGARNEQFF.

The chain is built from TRBV7-9 and TRBJ2-5; possible D gene TRBD2, 6 bases. The CDR3 consists of 17 residues. Germline values: CDR1 SEHNR, CDR2 FQNEAQ (reference sequence). V lost 0 bases and J lost 4, with 18 bases in between. CDR3 DNA sequence: TGTGCCAGCAGCTTAGCAGCCGGGACTCTAGATGGAGAGACCCAGTACTTC. Residues: CASSLAAGTLDGETQYF.

The chain has TRBV6-6 and TRBJ1-4, with D possibly matching TRBD1 (5 bases). V dropped 2 bases and J dropped 4 bases, with 8 bases sitting between them. CDR1 is MNHNY, CDR2 SVGAGI, per germline (reference sequence). This CDR3 spans 14 amino acids. CDR3 nucleotides: TGTGCCAGCAGTTACGAGGGGATTAATGAAAAACTGTTTTTT. This codes for CASSYEGINEKLFF.

This sequence joins TRBV9 and TRBJ1-4; 10 nucleotides match TRBD1. The length of the CDR3 is 17 residues. V gave up 0 bases and J gave up 10 bases; unmatched junction bases: 12. Germline CDR1 is SGDLS and CDR2 is YYNGEE. This chain's CDR3 is CASSVGGQGYWSGKLFF. The CDR3 DNA sequence: TGTGCCAGCAGCGTAGGGGGACAGGGGTATTGGTCGGGAAAACTGTTTTTT.

This rearrangement joins TRBV5-6 to TRBJ1-1; no clear D. Between the trimmed V and J ends, which lost 1 base and 2 bases, there was a span of 6 bases. Germline V gene data show CDR1 as SGHDT and CDR2 as YYEEEE. CDR3 size: 13 residues. This CDR3 reads CASSLNRNTEAFF. CDR3 sequence (DNA): TGTGCCAGCAGCTTGAACAGAAACACTGAAGCTTTCTTT.

The chain is built from TRBV27 and TRBJ1-2; 7 nucleotides match TRBD1. Germline-derived CDR1 and CDR2 are MNHEY and SMNVEV (reference sequence). The V and J ends lost 4 bases and 3 bases, in that order; junction bases with no gene match: 8. The CDR3 extends over 15 amino acids. CDR3 protein: CASSSQGQPYYGYTF. DNA of the CDR3: TGTGCCAGCAGTTCCCAGGGACAGCCTTACTATGGCTACACCTTC.

The rearrangement joins TRBV29-1 to TRBJ1-1, with D uncertain. The germline gives CDR1 SQVTM, CDR2 ANQGSEA. V lost 3 bases and J lost 1, with 12 bases in between. The CDR3 has 14 amino acids. Here the CDR3 reads CSVEGSSTNTEAFF. The CDR3 DNA reads as TGCAGCGTTGAGGGCAGTTCGACGAACACTGAAGCTTTCTTT. Full variable domain (rest looked up from reference TRBV29-1 and TRBJ1-1): SAVISQKPSRDICQRGTSLTIQCQVDSQVTMMFWYRQQPGQSLTLIATANQGSEATYESGFVIDKFPISRPNLTFSTLTVSNMSPEDSSIYLCSVEGSSTNTEAFFGQGTRLTVV.

The CDR3 nucleotides read TGTGCCAGCAGTTACGGGTTCAAGGCCACAGATACGCAGTATTTT. This gives the protein CASSYGFKATDTQYF. The chain is built from TRBV6-8 and TRBJ2-3; D remains ambiguous. Germline-derived CDR1 and CDR2 are MNHGY and SAAAGT. The CDR3 length is 15 residues. With 2 bases removed from V and 2 bases from J, the gap between germline ends came to 11 bases.

This chain joins TRBV30 and TRBJ2-1; D gene uncertain. CDR3 length: 14 residues. Germline values: CDR1 GTSNPN, CDR2 SVGIG (reference sequence). V shed 0 bases and J shed 3 bases, with 9 bases lying between them. CDR3 in DNA: TGTGCCTGGAGTGTTGGCAACCGCTACAATGAGCAGTTCTTC. This gives the protein CAWSVGNRYNEQFF.

The chain recombines TRBV18 with TRBJ1-1, with 8 bases matching TRBD1. The V gene's germline CDR1 is KGHSH and CDR2 LQKENI. This CDR3 comprises 17 residues. J was trimmed by 1 base and V by 1 base; bases with no gene match: 8. CDR3 loop: CASSPRPGGAENTEAFF. The CDR3 DNA is TGTGCCAGCTCACCACGTCCAGGGGGCGCCGAGAACACTGAAGCTTTCTTT. Filled out from reference TRBV18 and TRBJ1-1, the complete variable domain reads NAGVMQNPRHLVRRRGQEARLRCSPMKGHSHVYWYRQLPEEGLKFMVYLQKENIIDESGMPKERFSAEFPKEGPSILRIQQVVRGDSAAYFCASSPRPGGAENTEAFFGQGTRLTVV.

V is TRBV7-2 and J is TRBJ2-3; D unclear. Trimming stripped 0 bases from V and 2 bases from J, with 12 bases between. Germline CDR1 SGHTA, CDR2 FQGNSA. This CDR3 is built from 16 residues. This CDR3 reads CASSLAPQWFTDTQYF. The DNA of the CDR3 is TGTGCCAGCAGCTTAGCACCCCAATGGTTCACAGATACGCAGTATTTT.

The V and J genes are TRBV15 and TRBJ1-5, with 8 bases aligning to TRBD1. J lost 15 bases, V lost 3 bases, and 7 bases had no gene match. This CDR3 has 12 residues. CDR1 is LNHNV and CDR2 is YYDKDF in the germline V gene (reference sequence). This chain's CDR3 is CATSSVQGGWHF. The CDR3, as DNA: TGTGCCACCAGCAGCGTACAGGGGGGGTGGCATTTT.

The chain uses TRBV29-1 and TRBJ1-1, with D perhaps matching TRBD1 (5 bases). Germline CDR1 reads SQVTM; CDR2 reads ANQGSEA. V gave up 3 bases and J gave up 4 bases, with 9 bases separating them. The CDR3 contains 12 residues. The CDR3 coding sequence is TGCAGCGTTGAGGAGGGGTCCACTGAAGCTTTCTTT. This translates into CSVEEGSTEAFF.

The chain couples TRBV7-9 to TRBJ2-7, with D unclear. This CDR3 contains 14 residues. Trimming left V 5 bases short and J 5 bases short, with 16 bases between. Germline V gene lookup returns CDR1 SEHNR and CDR2 FQNEAQ (reference sequence). DNA for the CDR3: TGTGCCAGCAGCCTCGCGGCGGCCCCCAACGAGCAGTACTTC. Its protein is CASSLAAAPNEQYF.

This clone was observed a handful of times. The chain has TRBV5-1 and TRBJ1-2; 12 bases align to TRBD1. The germline V gene has CDR1 SGHRS and CDR2 YFSETQ. CDR3 length equals 15 residues. Losses at the gene ends were 3 bases for V and 7 bases for J; bases not matched to a gene: 7. This CDR3 reads CASSSGDRGLFGYTF. The CDR3 DNA follows: TGCGCCAGCAGCTCGGGGGACAGGGGGCTGTTTGGCTACACCTTC.

J is TRBJ1-5 and V is TRBV2; unclear D gene. CDR1 SNHLY and CDR2 FYNNEI come from the germline V gene. This CDR3 contains 14 residues. V was shortened by 3 bases and J by 0 bases, with 6 bases between the two germline ends. In nucleotides, the CDR3 is TGTGCCAGCAGTGATGGGAATAGCAATCAGCCCCAGCATTTT. Amino acid sequence: CASSDGNSNQPQHF.

The chain is built from TRBV7-3 and TRBJ2-1; D is unclear. The CDR3 is 13 residues long. Trimming removed 2 bases from V and 5 bases from J, with 7 bases in between. Germline V CDR1 and CDR2: SGHTA, FQGTGA. DNA of the CDR3: TGTGCCAGCAGCTTACGCCCCAACAATGAGCAGTTCTTC. Protein product: CASSLRPNNEQFF. Using reference TRBV7-3 and TRBJ2-1 for the parts outside the CDR3, the full variable domain is GAGVSQTPSNKVTEKGKYVELRCDPISGHTALYWYRQSLGQGPEFLIYFQGTGAADDSGLPNDRFFAVRPEGSVSTLKIQRTERGDSAVYLCASSLRPNNEQFFGPGTRLTVL.

V gene TRBV6-6 combines with J gene TRBJ2-7, with 11 bases that match TRBD1. Germline CDR1 reads MNHNY; CDR2 reads SVGAGI (reference sequence). The CDR3 contains 13 residues. V trimming: 6 bases; J trimming: 5 bases; junction bases outside the gene matches: 3. The CDR3 DNA reads as TGTGCCAGCAGGTGGACAGGGGGCGACGAGCAGTACTTC. Translation: CASRWTGGDEQYF.

The rearrangement uses TRBV4-3 and TRBJ1-2, with TRBD1 matching over 9 bases. This CDR3 spans 16 amino acids. After removal of 0 bases from V and 8 bases from J, the junction contained 10 bases not matched to a gene. The V gene's germline CDR1 is LGHNA and CDR2 YSLEER. The CDR3 is CASSQETGQGNGGYTF. Here the CDR3 DNA reads TGCGCCAGCAGCCAAGAAACGGGACAGGGCAACGGGGGCTACACCTTC.

The chain has TRBV5-1 and TRBJ2-1; 7 nucleotides agree with TRBD2. This CDR3 is built from 15 residues. Germline V gives CDR1 SGHRS, CDR2 YFSETQ. With V trimmed by 4 bases and J by 2 bases, 6 bases remained unmatched. CDR3 sequence: CASSPTSVTYNEQFF. In DNA form, the CDR3 reads TGCGCCAGCAGCCCTACTAGCGTAACCTACAATGAGCAGTTCTTC.

The V call is TRBV6-6, the J call TRBJ1-2; 9 bases fit TRBD1. The CDR3 is 14 amino acids. J was trimmed by 1 base and V by 5 bases; bases with no gene match: 2. CDR1 and CDR2 (germline): MNHNY, SVGAGI (reference sequence). DNA of the CDR3: TGTGCCAGCAGTCGGGACAGGGTTAACTATGGCTACACCTTC. Protein product: CASSRDRVNYGYTF.

The table lists this clone with a count of one. The chain recombines TRBV18 with TRBJ2-5, with a weak D call TRBD1 (5 bases). This CDR3 contains 15 residues. With 6 bases removed from V and 5 bases from J, the gap between germline ends came to 19 bases. The V gene's germline CDR1 is KGHSH and CDR2 LQKENI. CDR3 sequence (DNA): TGTGCCAGCTCCCCGTTTGGACAAGACACGGAGACCCAGTACTTC. Residues: CASSPFGQDTETQYF. The full variable domain, rest sourced from reference TRBV18 and TRBJ2-5, is NAGVMQNPRHLVRRRGQEARLRCSPMKGHSHVYWYRQLPEEGLKFMVYLQKENIIDESGMPKERFSAEFPKEGPSILRIQQVVRGDSAAYFCASSPFGQDTETQYFGPGTRLLVL.